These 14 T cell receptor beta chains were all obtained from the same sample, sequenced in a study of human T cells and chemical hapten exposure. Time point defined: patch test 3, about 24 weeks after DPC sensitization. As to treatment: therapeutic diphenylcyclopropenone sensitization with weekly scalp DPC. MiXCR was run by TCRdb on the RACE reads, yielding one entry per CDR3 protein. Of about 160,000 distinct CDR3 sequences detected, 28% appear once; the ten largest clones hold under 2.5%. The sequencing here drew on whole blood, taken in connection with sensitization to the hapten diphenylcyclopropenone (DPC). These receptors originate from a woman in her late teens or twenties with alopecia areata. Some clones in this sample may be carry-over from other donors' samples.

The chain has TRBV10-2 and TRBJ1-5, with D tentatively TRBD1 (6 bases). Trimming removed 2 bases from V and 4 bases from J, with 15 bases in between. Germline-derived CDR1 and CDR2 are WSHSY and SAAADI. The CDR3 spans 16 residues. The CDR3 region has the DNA TGCGCCAGCAGTGAGGACTCCGGGGGCGGGAATCAGCCCCAGCATTTT. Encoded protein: CASSEDSGGGNQPQHF.

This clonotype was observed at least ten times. The DNA for the CDR3 is TGTGCCAGCAGCCCCAGGTGGGCAAGGGGGTATACCTACGAGCAGTACTTC. This encodes CASSPRWARGYTYEQYF. The chain uses TRBV21-1 and TRBJ2-7; the table's D call of TRBD1 was not tested on the DNA. TRBV21-1 is recorded as a pseudogene. The CDR3 loop spans 17 amino acids.

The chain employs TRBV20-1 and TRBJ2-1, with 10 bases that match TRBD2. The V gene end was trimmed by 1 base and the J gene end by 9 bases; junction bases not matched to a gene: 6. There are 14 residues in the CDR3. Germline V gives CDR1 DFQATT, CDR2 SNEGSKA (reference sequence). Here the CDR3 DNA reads TGCAGTGCTAGAGCTCTAGCGGGGGTGGGTGAGCAGTTCTTC. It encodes CSARALAGVGEQFF.

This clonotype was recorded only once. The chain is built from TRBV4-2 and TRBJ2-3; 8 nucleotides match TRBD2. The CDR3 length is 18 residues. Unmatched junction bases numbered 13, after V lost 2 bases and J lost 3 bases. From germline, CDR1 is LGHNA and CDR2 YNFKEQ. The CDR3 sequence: CASSQLAGGPLGTDTQYF. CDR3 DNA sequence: TGTGCCAGCAGCCAACTTGCGGGGGGCCCCTTGGGGACAGATACGCAGTATTTT.

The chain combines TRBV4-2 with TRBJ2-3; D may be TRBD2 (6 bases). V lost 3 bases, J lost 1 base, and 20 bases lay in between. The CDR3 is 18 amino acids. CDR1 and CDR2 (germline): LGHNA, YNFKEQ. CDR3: CASSHPLGGERGTDTQYF. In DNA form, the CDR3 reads TGTGCCAGCAGCCATCCCTTGGGGGGAGAGAGGGGCACAGATACGCAGTATTTT.

For the CDR3, the DNA is TGTGCCAGCTCACCCCGAGGAGAGACCCAGTACTTC. This encodes CASSPRGETQYF. V usage is TRBV18 and J usage is TRBJ2-5; D gene uncertain. This CDR3 has 12 residues. Germline V CDR1 and CDR2: KGHSH, LQKENI. V lost 3 bases and J 4 bases, leaving 6 bases between the germline ends.

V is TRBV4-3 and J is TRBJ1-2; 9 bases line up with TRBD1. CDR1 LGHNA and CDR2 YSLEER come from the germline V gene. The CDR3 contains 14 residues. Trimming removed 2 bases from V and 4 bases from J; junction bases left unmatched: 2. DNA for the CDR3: TGCGCCAGCAGCCAAAGACAGGGGGGCTATGGCTACACCTTC. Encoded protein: CASSQRQGGYGYTF.

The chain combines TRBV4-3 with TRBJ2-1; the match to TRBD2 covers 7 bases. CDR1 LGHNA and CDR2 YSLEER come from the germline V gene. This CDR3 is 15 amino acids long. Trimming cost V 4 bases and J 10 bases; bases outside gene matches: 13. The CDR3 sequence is CASSRSGDPPHEQFF. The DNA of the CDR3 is TGCGCCAGCAGCCGAAGCGGGGATCCCCCTCACGAGCAGTTCTTC.

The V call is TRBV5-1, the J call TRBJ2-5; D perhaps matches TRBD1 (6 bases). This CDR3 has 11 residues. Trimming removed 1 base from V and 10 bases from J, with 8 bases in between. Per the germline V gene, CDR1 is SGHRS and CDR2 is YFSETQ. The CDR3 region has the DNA TGCGCCAGCAGCTTGAACAGGGACCAGTACTTC. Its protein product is CASSLNRDQYF.

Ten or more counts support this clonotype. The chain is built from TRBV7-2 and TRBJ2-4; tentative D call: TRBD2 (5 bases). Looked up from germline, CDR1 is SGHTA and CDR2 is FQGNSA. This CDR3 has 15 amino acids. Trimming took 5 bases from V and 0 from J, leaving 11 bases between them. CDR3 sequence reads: CASSPEVIAKNIQYF. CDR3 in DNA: TGTGCCAGCAGCCCGGAGGTTATAGCCAAAAACATTCAGTACTTC.

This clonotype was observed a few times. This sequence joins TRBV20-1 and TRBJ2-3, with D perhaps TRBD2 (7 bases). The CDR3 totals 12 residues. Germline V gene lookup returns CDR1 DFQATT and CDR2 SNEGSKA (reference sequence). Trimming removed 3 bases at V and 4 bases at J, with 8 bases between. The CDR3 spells CSASGGPDTQYF. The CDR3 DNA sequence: TGCAGTGCTAGCGGGGGGCCAGATACGCAGTATTTT.

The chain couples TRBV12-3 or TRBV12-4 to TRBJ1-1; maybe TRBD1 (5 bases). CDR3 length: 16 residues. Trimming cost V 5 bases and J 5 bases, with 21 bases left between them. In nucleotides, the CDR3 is TGTGCCAGCAGTAGAATCAGGGCCCTGGTTTGGACTGAAGCTTTCTTT. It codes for CASSRIRALVWTEAFF.

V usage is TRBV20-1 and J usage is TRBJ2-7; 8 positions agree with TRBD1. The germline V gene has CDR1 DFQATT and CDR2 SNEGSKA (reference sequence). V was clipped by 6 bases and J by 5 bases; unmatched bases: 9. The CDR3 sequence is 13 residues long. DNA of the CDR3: TGCAGTGCCGGACGGACAGGGCGCCACGAGCAGTACTTC. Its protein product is CSAGRTGRHEQYF.

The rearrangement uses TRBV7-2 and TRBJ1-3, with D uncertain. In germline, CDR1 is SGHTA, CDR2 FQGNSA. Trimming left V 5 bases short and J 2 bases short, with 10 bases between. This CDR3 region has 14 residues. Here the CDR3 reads CASSPFLAGNTIYF. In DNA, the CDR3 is TGTGCCAGCAGCCCATTTTTGGCTGGAAACACCATATATTTT.